The clone carrying this TCR beta chain showed up many times. Its specificity is not known. The record originates from a study of human T cells and chemical hapten exposure. Whole-study context: Patch testing was performed with 0.01% DPC on the upper back, with reading at 6 days.

As processed by the authors: Between roughly 20,000 and 690,600 TCRs appeared in each sample, and the median stood at approximately 100,000. TCRdb redid the calling of the RACE reads with MiXCR, one entry per CDR3 protein. It is TCRdb's table, rather than the study itself, that gives the V and J calls and clone size. Of approximately 400,000 distinct CDR3 sequences listed, approximately 5.1% were seen once; the top ten hold under 3%. The V and J ends lost 0 bases and 6 bases respectively, with 4 bases between them. This CDR3 spans 11 amino acids. Per germline, CDR1 SGHRS and CDR2 YFSETQ. Noted time point: patch test 1, 2 weeks after DPC sensitization. Treatment of the sample: therapeutic diphenylcyclopropenone sensitization with weekly scalp DPC. Unfractionated whole blood served as the source for total RNA extraction. Study-level points and caveats: Donors were affected by alopecia, so their immune reaction might vary from that of healthy individuals.

The sample here was whole blood, taken in connection with sensitization to the hapten diphenylcyclopropenone (DPC). The chain uses TRBV5-1 and TRBJ2-7; no firm D call. This receptor was taken from a woman between 45 and 65 years old with alopecia areata. Some clones in this sample may be carry-over from other donors' samples. This chain's CDR3 is CASSLDGEQYF. The CDR3 bases are TGCGCCAGCAGCTTGGACGGCGAGCAGTACTTC.